The following is a T cell receptor beta chain sequence with its context. These data belong to a study of blood T cell repertoires in COVID-19. The data were produced by immunoSEQ multiplex PCR, yet TCRdb's version contains in-frame clones alone and is incomplete. The sample comprises about 300,000 clones, approximately 92% of which are singletons, and 0.95% to 1.3% rests with the top ten. The TCR originated in a young woman who had recovered from COVID-19. Material: PBMCs or T cells enriched from blood (not recorded which).

The CDR3 spells CASSSRLAGAEQFF. The CDR3 DNA reads TGTGCCAGCAGCTCCCGACTAGCGGGAGCTGAGCAGTTCTTC. The chain has TRBV7-8 and TRBJ2-1; 12 bases map to TRBD2. The CDR3 extends over 14 amino acids. V trimming: 4 bases; J trimming: 9 bases; junction bases outside the gene matches: 4. Germline V gene data show CDR1 as SGHVS and CDR2 as FQNEAQ.